These 7 T cell receptor beta chains share one sample of origin, sequenced in a study of human T cells and chemical hapten exposure. Time point defined: healthy volunteer bleed at 2 weeks. The authors extracted total RNA from unfractionated whole blood. TCRdb ran MiXCR on the RACE reads and lists one entry per CDR3 protein. The sample lists 43,000 or so distinct CDR3 sequences; about 4.5% were seen once. The material sequenced was whole blood. The source is a female donor in good health. Some clones in this sample may be carry-over from other donors' samples.

This clonotype was counted at least ten times. The chain recombines TRBV5-6 with TRBJ2-3; 12 positions match TRBD2. CDR3 length equals 19 residues. CDR1 and CDR2 from the germline V gene are SGHDT and YYEEEE. J gave up 4 bases and V 0 bases, and 12 bases lay outside the gene matches. In DNA, the CDR3 is TGTGCCAGCAGCTTGGTGACTAGCGGGGGCCACCTGGGGGCAGATACGCAGTATTTT. This encodes CASSLVTSGGHLGADTQYF.

This clonotype was observed at least ten times. The chain uses TRBV7-2 and TRBJ2-3; D not certain. This CDR3 has 13 amino acids. The germline V and J ends were trimmed by 5 bases and 6 bases, with 12 bases remaining between them. CDR1 is SGHTA, CDR2 FQGNSA, per germline. The CDR3 loop reads CASSTNAADTQYF. CDR3 DNA: TGTGCCAGCAGCACTAATGCGGCGGATACGCAGTATTTT.

This clonotype has ten or more counts. The gene calls are TRBV4-3 and TRBJ2-7; possibly TRBD2 for D (6 bases). Germline CDR1 LGHNA, CDR2 YSLEER. The length of the CDR3 is 15 residues. V was trimmed by 4 bases and J by 0 bases, leaving 13 bases between them. This chain's CDR3 is CASSPTFSGSYEQYF. Here the CDR3 DNA reads TGCGCCAGCAGCCCTACGTTTAGCGGCTCCTACGAGCAGTACTTC.

This clonotype was detected only a few times. J is TRBJ2-3 and V is TRBV4-1, with TRBD2 as a possible D gene (6 bases). Germline loops: CDR1 MGHRA, CDR2 YSYEKL. V lost 4 bases and J lost 2, with 7 bases in between. The CDR3 has 13 residues. The CDR3 reads CASSPRDTDTQYF. The CDR3 DNA reads as TGCGCCAGCAGCCCGCGGGACACAGATACGCAGTATTTT.

This clonotype was seen a few times. The chain is built from TRBV2 and TRBJ1-2; 10 nucleotides align to TRBD1. Per the germline V gene, CDR1 is SNHLY and CDR2 is FYNNEI. The CDR3 is 15 residues long. V trimming: 10 bases; J trimming: 5 bases; junction bases outside the gene matches: 13. The CDR3 loop is CAMTGTGDLGYGYTF. The CDR3 bases are TGTGCCATGACCGGGACAGGGGACTTGGGGTATGGCTACACCTTC.

Ten or more counts support this clonotype. The CDR3 is CASSPRVGERRTDTQYF. CDR3 DNA: TGTGCCAGCTCACCCCGGGTAGGGGAGCGGCGCACAGATACGCAGTATTTT. The chain has TRBV18 and TRBJ2-3; the D call may be TRBD1 or TRBD2 (5 bases each). Germline loops: CDR1 KGHSH, CDR2 LQKENI. V was pared by 3 bases and J by 1 base, with 17 bases between. CDR3 length: 17 residues.

This clonotype was counted at least ten times. The V gene is TRBV13, the J gene TRBJ1-5; the D gene is possibly TRBD1 (6 bases). There are 14 residues in the CDR3. V was cut by 2 bases and J by 6 bases, with 11 bases left in between. Per the germline V gene, CDR1 is PRHDT and CDR2 is FYEKMQ (reference sequence). DNA of the CDR3: TGTGCCAGCAGCTTAAACAGGGTTGGTCAGCCCCAGCATTTT. Protein product: CASSLNRVGQPQHF.